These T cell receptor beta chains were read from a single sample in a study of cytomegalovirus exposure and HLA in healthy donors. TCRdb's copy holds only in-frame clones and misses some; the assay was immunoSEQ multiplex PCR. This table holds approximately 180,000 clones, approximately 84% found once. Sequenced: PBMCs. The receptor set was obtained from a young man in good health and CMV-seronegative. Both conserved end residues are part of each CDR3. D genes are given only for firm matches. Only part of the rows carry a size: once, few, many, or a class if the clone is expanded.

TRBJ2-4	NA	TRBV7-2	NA	CASSLPGSAKNIQYF	TGTGCCAGCAGCTTACCAGGATCGGCCAAAAACATTCAGTACTTC
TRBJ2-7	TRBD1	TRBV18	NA	CASSSENRGLYEQYF	TGTGCCAGCTCTTCCGAGAACAGGGGGCTCTACGAGCAGTACTTC
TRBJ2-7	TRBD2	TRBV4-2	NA	CASSQGGTSGGYEQYF	TGTGCCAGCAGCCAAGGTGGGACTAGCGGGGGCTACGAGCAGTACTTC
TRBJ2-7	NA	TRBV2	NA	CASSGDDYEQYF	TGTGCCAGCAGTGGTGACGACTACGAGCAGTACTTC
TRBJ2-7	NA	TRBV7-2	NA	CASSPSRGTSYEQYF	TGTGCCAGCAGCCCGAGCCGGGGTACGTCCTACGAGCAGTACTTC
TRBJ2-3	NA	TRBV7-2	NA	CASSLAPRSTDTQYF	TGTGCCAGCAGCTTAGCACCCCGGAGCACAGATACGCAGTATTTT
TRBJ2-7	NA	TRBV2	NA	CASSEGAGLSYEQYF	TGTGCCAGCAGTGAAGGGGCGGGGCTCTCCTACGAGCAGTACTTC
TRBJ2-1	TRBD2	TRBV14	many	CASSPTSGSSNEQFF	TGTGCCAGCAGTCCAACTAGCGGGAGCAGCAATGAGCAGTTCTTC
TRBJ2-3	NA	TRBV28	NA	CASVAALKSDTQYF	TGTGCCAGCGTCGCGGCTCTTAAATCAGATACGCAGTATTTT
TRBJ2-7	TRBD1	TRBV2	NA	CASSRGRFEQYF	TGTGCCAGCAGCAGGGGGCGGTTCGAGCAGTACTTC
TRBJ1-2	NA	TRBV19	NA	CASYLQGNYGYTF	TGTGCCAGTTACCTTCAGGGGAACTATGGCTACACCTTC
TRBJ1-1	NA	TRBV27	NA	CASSLSPRVGRMNTEAFF	TGTGCCAGCAGTTTATCGCCCCGCGTGGGGAGGATGAACACTGAAGCTTTCTTT
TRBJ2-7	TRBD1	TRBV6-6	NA	CASRPDRGAGEQYF	TGTGCCAGCAGACCCGACAGGGGGGCTGGGGAGCAGTACTTC
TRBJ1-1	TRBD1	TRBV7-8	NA	CASSLVGGTLTGDGTEAFF	TGTGCCAGCAGCTTAGTGGGGGGCACCCTGACAGGGGATGGAACTGAAGCTTTCTTT
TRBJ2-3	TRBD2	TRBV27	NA	CASSLIAGDVTRSAQYF	TGTGCCAGCAGTTTAATAGCGGGAGATGTCACGCGGAGCGCGCAGTATTTT
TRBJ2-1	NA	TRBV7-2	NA	CASSPSHEQFF	TGTGCCAGCAGCCCCTCTCATGAGCAGTTCTTC
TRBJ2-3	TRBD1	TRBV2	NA	CASKLQGAGTDTQYF	TGTGCCAGCAAGCTACAGGGGGCAGGCACAGATACGCAGTATTTT
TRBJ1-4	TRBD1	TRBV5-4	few	CASSPDRGREKLFF	TGTGCCAGCAGTCCGGACAGGGGGCGAGAAAAACTGTTTTTT
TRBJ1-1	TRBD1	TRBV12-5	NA	CASGPRQGPAGTFF	TGTGCTAGTGGTCCAAGACAGGGGCCTGCGGGAACTTTCTTT
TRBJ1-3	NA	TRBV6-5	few	CASSPGEAIYF	TGTGCCAGCAGTCCCGGGGAGGCCATATATTTT
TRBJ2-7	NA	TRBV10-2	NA	CASSESLTSFPYEQYF	TGCGCCAGCAGTGAGTCCCTAACTAGTTTCCCCTACGAGCAGTACTTC
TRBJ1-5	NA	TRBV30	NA	CAWNRRLNQPQHF	TGTGCCTGGAATCGGCGGCTTAATCAGCCCCAGCATTTT
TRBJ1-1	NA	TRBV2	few	CASSEGAGTEAFF	TGTGCCAGCAGTGAAGGGGCTGGCACTGAAGCTTTCTTT
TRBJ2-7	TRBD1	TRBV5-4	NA	CASSLEGQGFYEQYF	TGTGCCAGCAGCTTGGAGGGACAGGGCTTCTACGAGCAGTACTTC
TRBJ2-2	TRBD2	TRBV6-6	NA	CASSYGRAGLTGELFF	TGTGCCAGCAGTTATGGGAGGGCAGGACTCACCGGGGAGCTGTTTTTT
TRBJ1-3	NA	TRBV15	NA	CATAISGTGNTIYF	TGTGCCACCGCAATTTCAGGGACTGGAAACACCATATATTTT
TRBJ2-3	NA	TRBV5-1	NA	CASSLETVRDTQYF	TGCGCCAGCAGCTTGGAGACTGTTCGAGATACGCAGTATTTT
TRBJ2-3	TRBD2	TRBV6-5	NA	CASSYESSGSTDTQYF	TGTGCCAGCAGTTACGAATCTAGCGGAAGCACAGATACGCAGTATTTT
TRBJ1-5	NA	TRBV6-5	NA	CASSYSLDSQRPQHF	TGTGCCAGCAGTTACTCCCTGGACAGCCAAAGGCCCCAGCATTTT
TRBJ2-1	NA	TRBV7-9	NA	CASSFEYEQFF	TGTGCCAGCAGCTTTGAGTATGAGCAGTTCTTC
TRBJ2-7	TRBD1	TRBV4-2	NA	CASSRGQGASEQYF	TGTGCCAGCAGTAGGGGGCAGGGGGCGAGTGAGCAGTACTTC
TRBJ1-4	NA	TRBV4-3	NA	CASSRTDLTNEKLFF	TGCGCCAGCAGCCGGACTGACTTAACTAATGAAAAACTGTTTTTT
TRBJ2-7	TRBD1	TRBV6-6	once	CASGTDYEQYF	TGTGCCAGCGGGACAGATTACGAGCAGTACTTC
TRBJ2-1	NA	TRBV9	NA	CASSERVQAGYEQFF	TGTGCCAGCAGCGAACGGGTACAAGCGGGTTATGAGCAGTTCTTC
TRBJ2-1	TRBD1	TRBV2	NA	CACVPGQGRNEQFF	TGTGCCTGCGTACCGGGACAGGGAAGGAATGAGCAGTTCTTC
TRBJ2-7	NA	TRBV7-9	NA	CASSLVQDGEQYF	TGTGCCAGCAGCTTAGTACAGGATGGCGAGCAGTACTTC
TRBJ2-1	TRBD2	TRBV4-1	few	CASSHGLADYNEQFF	TGCGCCAGCAGCCACGGACTAGCGGATTACAATGAGCAGTTCTTC
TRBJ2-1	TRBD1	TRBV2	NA	CASSDVGQGLDEQFF	TGTGCCAGCAGTGATGTGGGACAGGGTTTGGATGAGCAGTTCTTC
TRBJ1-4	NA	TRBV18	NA	CASSPGQNEKLFF	TGTGCCAGCTCACCGGGCCAGAATGAAAAACTGTTTTTT
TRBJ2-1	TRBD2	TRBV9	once	CASSLSGLDYNEQFF	TGTGCCAGCAGCCTCTCAGGACTAGACTACAATGAGCAGTTCTTC
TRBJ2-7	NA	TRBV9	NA	CASSPRTESYEQYF	TGTGCCAGCAGCCCGCGGACTGAGTCCTACGAGCAGTACTTC
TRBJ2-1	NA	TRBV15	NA	CATSSWPYNEQFF	TGTGCCACCAGCAGTTGGCCATACAATGAGCAGTTCTTC
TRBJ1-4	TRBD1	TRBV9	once	CASSPLGDRPNEKLFF	TGTGCCAGCAGCCCCCTTGGGGACAGGCCTAATGAAAAACTGTTTTTT
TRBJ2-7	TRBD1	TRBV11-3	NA	CASSLGTGLQGEQYF	TGTGCCAGCAGCTTAGGGACAGGATTACAGGGCGAGCAGTACTTC
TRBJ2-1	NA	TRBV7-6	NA	CASSIMGGLTPPLGQFF	TGTGCCAGCAGCATCATGGGGGGACTGACCCCCCCTCTAGGGCAGTTCTTC
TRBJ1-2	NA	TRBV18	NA	CASSPQGYNYGYTF	TGTGCCAGCTCACCACAGGGGTACAACTATGGCTACACCTTC
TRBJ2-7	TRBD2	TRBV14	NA	CASSQSPRLAGDLFSYEQYF	TGTGCCAGCAGCCAATCTCCCCGACTAGCGGGAGACCTTTTCTCCTACGAGCAGTACTTC
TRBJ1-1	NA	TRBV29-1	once	CSVLLVATEAFF	TGCAGCGTTCTCCTCGTGGCCACTGAAGCTTTCTTT
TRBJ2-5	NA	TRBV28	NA	CALSWAGQETQYF	TGTGCCTTAAGTTGGGCCGGACAAGAGACCCAGTACTTC
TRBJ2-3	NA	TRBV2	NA	CASSVGQGSADTQYF	TGTGCCAGCAGTGTTGGTCAGGGGAGCGCGGATACGCAGTATTTT
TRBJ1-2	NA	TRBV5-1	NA	CASSLAGTGGYTF	TGCGCCAGCAGCTTGGCAGGGACTGGTGGCTACACCTTC
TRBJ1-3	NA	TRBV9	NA	CASSGNFRSGNTIYF	TGTGCCAGCAGCGGCAACTTTCGCTCTGGAAACACCATATATTTT
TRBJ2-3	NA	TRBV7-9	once	CASSPSTDTQYF	TGTGCCAGCAGTCCTAGCACAGATACGCAGTATTTT
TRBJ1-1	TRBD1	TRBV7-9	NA	CASSPGQVLEAFF	TGTGCCAGCAGCCCGGGACAGGTGCTAGAAGCTTTCTTT
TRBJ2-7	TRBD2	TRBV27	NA	CASSSRGSGGYEQYF	TGTGCCAGCAGTTCCCGAGGTAGCGGGGGTTACGAGCAGTACTTC
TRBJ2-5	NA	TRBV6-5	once	CASSRDGETQYF	TGTGCCAGCAGCAGGGATGGAGAGACCCAGTACTTC
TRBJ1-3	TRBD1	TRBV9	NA	CASSVRDRGGNTIYF	TGTGCCAGCAGCGTAAGGGACAGGGGTGGAAACACCATATATTTT
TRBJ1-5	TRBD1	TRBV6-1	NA	CASSPHQGGGQPQHF	TGTGCCAGCAGTCCCCACCAGGGGGGTGGTCAGCCCCAGCATTTT
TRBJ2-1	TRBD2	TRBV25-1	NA	CASSVGGRFFNEQFF	TGTGCCAGCAGTGTTGGCGGGAGGTTTTTCAATGAGCAGTTCTTC